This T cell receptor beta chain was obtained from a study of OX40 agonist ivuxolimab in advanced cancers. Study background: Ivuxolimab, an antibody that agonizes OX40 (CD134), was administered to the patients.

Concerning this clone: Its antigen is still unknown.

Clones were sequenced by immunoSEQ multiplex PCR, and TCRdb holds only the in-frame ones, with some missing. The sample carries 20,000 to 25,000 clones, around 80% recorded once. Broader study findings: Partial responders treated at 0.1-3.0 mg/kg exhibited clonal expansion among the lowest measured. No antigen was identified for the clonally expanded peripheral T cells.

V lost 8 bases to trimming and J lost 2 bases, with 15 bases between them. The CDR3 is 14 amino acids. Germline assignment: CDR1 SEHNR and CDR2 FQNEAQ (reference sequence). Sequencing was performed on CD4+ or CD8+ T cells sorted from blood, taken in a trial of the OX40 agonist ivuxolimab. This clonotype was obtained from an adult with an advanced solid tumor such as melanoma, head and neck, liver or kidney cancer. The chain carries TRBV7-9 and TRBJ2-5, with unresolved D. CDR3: CASSLLGLQETQYF. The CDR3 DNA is TGTGCCAGCTCCCTGTTGGGCCTACAAGAGACCCAGTACTTC.